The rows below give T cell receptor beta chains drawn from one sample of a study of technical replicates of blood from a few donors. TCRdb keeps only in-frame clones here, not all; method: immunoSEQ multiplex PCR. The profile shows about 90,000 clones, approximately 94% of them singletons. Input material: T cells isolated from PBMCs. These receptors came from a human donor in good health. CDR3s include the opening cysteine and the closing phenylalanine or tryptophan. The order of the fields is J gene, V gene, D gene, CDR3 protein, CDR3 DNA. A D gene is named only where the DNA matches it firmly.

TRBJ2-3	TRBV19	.	CASSGSYRSTDTQYF	TGTGCCAGTAGTGGAAGCTACAGGTCCACAGATACGCAGTATTTT
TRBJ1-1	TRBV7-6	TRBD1	CASSSRTGSPEAFF	TGTGCCAGCAGCTCGAGGACAGGGAGCCCTGAAGCTTTCTTT
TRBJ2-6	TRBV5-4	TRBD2	CASRERTSGRGGANVLTF	TGTGCCAGCAGGGAGAGGACTAGCGGTAGAGGTGGGGCCAACGTCCTGACTTTC
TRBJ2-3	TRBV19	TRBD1	CASSILDRGILDTQYF	TGTGCCAGTAGTATTTTGGACAGGGGGATATTAGATACGCAGTATTTT
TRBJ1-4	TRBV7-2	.	CASSSGGGPNEKLFF	TGTGCCAGCAGCTCGGGGGGAGGGCCTAATGAAAAACTGTTTTTT
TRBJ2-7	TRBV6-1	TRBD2	CATILGLAGEQYF	TGTGCCACCATCTTGGGACTAGCGGGTGAGCAGTACTTC
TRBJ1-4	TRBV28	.	CASSFRGLFRREKLFF	TGTGCCAGCAGTTTTAGGGGCCTATTTAGGCGTGAAAAACTGTTTTTT
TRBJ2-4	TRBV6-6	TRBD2	CASSWREGHIQYF	TGTGCCAGCAGTTGGCGGGAGGGGCACATTCAGTACTTC
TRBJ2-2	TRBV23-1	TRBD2	CASGRRWRDQREYTGELFF	TGCGCCAGCGGCAGAAGGTGGAGGGATCAGCGGGAGTACACCGGGGAGCTGTTTTTT
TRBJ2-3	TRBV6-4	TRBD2	CASSRAGYNTDTQYF	TGTGCCAGCAGTCGAGCGGGGTATAACACAGATACGCAGTATTTT
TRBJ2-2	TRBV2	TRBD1	CASSDPPGRGTSLTPGELFF	TGTGCCAGCAGCGACCCGCCTGGCAGGGGGACCTCGCTAACACCGGGGGAGCTGTTTTTT
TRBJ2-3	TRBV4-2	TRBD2	CASSQPRYWTSEGYGDTQYF	TGTGCCAGCAGCCAACCCCGCTACTGGACTAGCGAGGGCTACGGAGATACGCAGTATTTT
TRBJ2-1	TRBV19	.	CASSIFLNSPEQFF	TGTGCCAGTAGTATATTTCTGAACTCACCGGAGCAGTTCTTC
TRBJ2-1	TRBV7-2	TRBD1	CASSFRQGGGEQFF	TGTGCCAGCAGCTTCCGACAGGGGGGCGGTGAGCAGTTCTTC
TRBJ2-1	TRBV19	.	CASGIGGGFYNEQFF	TGTGCCAGTGGGATTGGGGGAGGTTTCTACAATGAGCAGTTCTTC
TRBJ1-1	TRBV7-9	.	CASSLGNSLTEAFF	TGTGCCAGCAGCTTAGGGAACAGTCTGACTGAAGCTTTCTTT
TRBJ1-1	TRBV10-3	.	CAISESDSTKAFF	TGTGCCATCAGTGAGTCGGACAGCACAAAAGCTTTCTTT
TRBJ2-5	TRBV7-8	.	CASGGAGETQYF	TGTGCCAGCGGGGGGGCAGGAGAGACCCAGTACTTC
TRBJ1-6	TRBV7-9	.	CASSFVGPNSPLHF	TGTGCCAGCAGCTTCGTTGGGCCGAATTCACCCCTCCACTTT
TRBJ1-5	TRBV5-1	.	CASSLGWRKDQPQHF	TGCGCCAGCAGCTTGGGGTGGAGGAAGGATCAGCCCCAGCATTTT
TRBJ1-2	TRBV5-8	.	CASSLYNRAFYGYTF	TGTGCCAGCAGCTTGTATAACAGGGCATTTTATGGCTACACCTTC
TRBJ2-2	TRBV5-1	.	CASSLALSDTGELFF	TGCGCCAGCAGCTTGGCATTATCGGACACCGGGGAGCTGTTTTTT